These T cell receptor beta chains were read from a single sample in a study of chemoradiotherapy in HPV16-positive cancers. Measured with immunoSEQ multiplex PCR; TCRdb has only the in-frame clones, and not every one. The sample includes tens of thousands of clones, roughly 95% of them seen just once. The specimen was collected from a patient who underwent chemoradiotherapy. These receptors all come from a human donor with HPV-associated anogenital cancer. Both conserved end residues are part of each CDR3. Each record gives: D gene, V gene, J gene, clone size, CDR3 DNA, CDR3 protein. D genes are given only for firm matches. Only some rows state a clone size, as once, few, many or a class for expanded clones.

.	TRBV6-5	TRBJ2-5	.	TGTGCCAGCGAATACCTAGGGACCCAGTACTTC	CASEYLGTQYF
TRBD1	TRBV6-6	TRBJ1-2	.	TGTGCCAGCAGTTACTCGAACCAGGGGGCGAGTGGTGGCTACACCTTC	CASSYSNQGASGGYTF
.	TRBV4-3	TRBJ1-1	.	TGCGCCAGCAGCCAAGAAGGAGGGTTTGATGGCACTGAAGCTTTCTTT	CASSQEGGFDGTEAFF
.	TRBV5-4	TRBJ2-7	.	TGTGCCAGCAGCTTGGAAGGGGCGGGCTACGAGCAGTACTTC	CASSLEGAGYEQYF
TRBD2	TRBV5-4	TRBJ2-5	.	TGTGCCAGCAGCTTGAATAGCGGGGGCTCGAAGACCCAGTACTTC	CASSLNSGGSKTQYF
.	TRBV7-8	TRBJ2-3	.	TGTGCCAGCAGCTTAGGTGCAGATACGCAGTATTTT	CASSLGADTQYF
.	TRBV5-5	TRBJ2-7	.	TGTGCCAGCAGCTTGGGGGGGTCTGGTAGCGAGCAGTACTTC	CASSLGGSGSEQYF
.	TRBV2	TRBJ1-3	.	TGTGCCAGCAGTGGAAAGAGACCGAGCTCTGGAAACACCATATATTTT	CASSGKRPSSGNTIYF
.	TRBV28	TRBJ2-4	.	TGTGCCAGCAGTCTACAGGGAAACATTCAGTACTTC	CASSLQGNIQYF
.	TRBV5-1	TRBJ2-1	.	TGCGCCAGCAGCTTGGGGGTCAGGGTCGGTCGGAATGAGCAGTTCTTC	CASSLGVRVGRNEQFF
.	TRBV2	TRBJ1-1	.	TGTGCCAGCAGTTATAGCCCAACGAACACTGAAGCTTTCTTT	CASSYSPTNTEAFF
TRBD1	TRBV9	TRBJ2-5	.	TGTGCCAGCAGCGTAGGGGACAGGGAGTGGGAGACCCAGTACTTC	CASSVGDREWETQYF
.	TRBV2	TRBJ1-5	.	TGTGCCAGCAGTGACCCCAGGGGTAGCAATCAGCCCCAGCATTTT	CASSDPRGSNQPQHF
TRBD2	TRBV19	TRBJ2-3	.	TGTGCCAGTACCCGAGCGGGGGGGTTGAGCACAGATACGCAGTATTTT	CASTRAGGLSTDTQYF
.	TRBV2	TRBJ1-1	once	TGTGCCAGCAGTGCGAACAGCATGAACACTGAAGCTTTCTTT	CASSANSMNTEAFF
.	TRBV19	TRBJ1-2	.	TGTGCCAGTAGTGTCCGGGCCGCCCTTAATAACTATGGCTACACCTTC	CASSVRAALNNYGYTF
.	TRBV7-2	TRBJ2-1	.	TGTGCCAGCACCCTGTGGGGTGGGGCTGGCTACAATGAGCAGTTCTTC	CASTLWGGAGYNEQFF
.	TRBV7-8	TRBJ1-2	.	TGTGCCAGCAGCTTAGCTTATCGGGGTGTCAACTATGGCTACACCTTC	CASSLAYRGVNYGYTF
TRBD1	TRBV5-1	TRBJ1-1	.	TGCGCCAGCAGCTCGGGAGACACAGGGGGCACTGAAGCTTTCTTT	CASSSGDTGGTEAFF
TRBD1	TRBV6-6	TRBJ1-1	.	TGTGCCAGCAGGCACTTCCGGGACAGGGGGACTGAAGCTTTCTTT	CASRHFRDRGTEAFF
TRBD2	TRBV27	TRBJ2-7	.	TGTGCCAGCAGTAGAGCGGGAAACTCCTACGAGCAGTACTTC	CASSRAGNSYEQYF
.	TRBV28	TRBJ1-5	.	TGTGCCAGCAGCCGACAGGCGGAAGAGGCCCAGCATTTT	CASSRQAEEAQHF
.	TRBV2	TRBJ2-7	few	TGTGCCGGCCGGGGGCAGGGAAACGAGCAGTACTTC	CAGRGQGNEQYF
.	TRBV2	TRBJ1-5	.	TGTGCCAGCAGGGAGAGTCAGGGGCCCCAGCATTTT	CASRESQGPQHF
.	TRBV7-2	TRBJ1-5	.	TGTGCCAGCAGCTTTACAGCCCTCAATCAGCCCCAGCATTTT	CASSFTALNQPQHF
TRBD1	TRBV27	TRBJ1-2	.	TGTGCCAGCAGTCCCGGGGACAGGGTTTTCTATGGCTACACCTTC	CASSPGDRVFYGYTF
TRBD2	TRBV29-1	TRBJ2-1	.	TGCAGCTTCACTCCCGGGCGGGGGGACTACAATGAGCAGTTCTTC	CSFTPGRGDYNEQFF
TRBD1	TRBV10-3	TRBJ2-7	few	TGTGCCATCAGCGGACAGGGAGAAGCGGGCGAGCAGTACTTC	CAISGQGEAGEQYF
.	TRBV5-1	TRBJ2-5	.	TGCGCCAGCAGCTTGGGACAGGCCCCGGCCCAGTACTTC	CASSLGQAPAQYF
TRBD1	TRBV6-5	TRBJ1-3	.	TGTGCCAGCAGTTACTCGGGACAGTACGGAAACACCATATATTTT	CASSYSGQYGNTIYF
TRBD2	TRBV28	TRBJ2-2	.	TGTGCCAGCAGGGAGGGCGGGAGGGCGAACACCGGGGAGCTGTTTTTT	CASREGGRANTGELFF
.	TRBV5-6	TRBJ1-2	.	TGTGCCAGCAGCTTGTGGAGGAGCTATGGCTACACCTTC	CASSLWRSYGYTF
.	TRBV7-3	TRBJ1-2	.	TGTGCCAGCAGCCCCGGTGGGGCTAACTATGGCTACACCTTC	CASSPGGANYGYTF
.	TRBV14	TRBJ2-7	.	TGTGCCAGCAGCCAAGGAATCGAGCAGTACTTC	CASSQGIEQYF
.	TRBV5-1	TRBJ2-3	.	TGCGCCAGCAGCTCCAGCGGTAACACAGATACGCAGTATTTT	CASSSSGNTDTQYF